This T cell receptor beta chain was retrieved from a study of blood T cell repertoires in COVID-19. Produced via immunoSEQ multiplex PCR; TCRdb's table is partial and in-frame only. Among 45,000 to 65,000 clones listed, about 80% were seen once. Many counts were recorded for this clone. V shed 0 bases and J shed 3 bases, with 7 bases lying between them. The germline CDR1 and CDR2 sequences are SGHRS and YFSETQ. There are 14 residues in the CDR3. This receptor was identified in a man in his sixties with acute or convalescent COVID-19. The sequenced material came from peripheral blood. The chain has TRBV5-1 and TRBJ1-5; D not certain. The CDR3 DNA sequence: TGCGCCAGCAGCTTGGATACAGTCAATCAGCCCCAGCATTTT. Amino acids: CASSLDTVNQPQHF.